Each of the 20 T cell receptor beta chains below was sequenced from the same sample in a study of regulatory T cells in long-lasting Graves disease. The time point here: newly diagnosed GD, antithyroid drugs for less than 3 months. Isolated PBMC RNA provided the starting material for the TCR library. Arm-PCR of CDR3 regions with iRepertoire HTBI primers generated TCR beta libraries. TCRdb redid the calling of the multiplex PCR reads with MiXCR, one entry per CDR3 protein. The repertoire holds 400,000 to 550,000 distinct CDR3 sequences, with more than 12% as singletons. In addition, the sample was reused for a study of T cells in Graves' hyperthyroidism and ophthalmopathy.

Sequencing used peripheral blood mononuclear cells (PBMCs), obtained at new diagnosis, from a patient treated with antithyroid drugs. The receptors were gathered from a woman aged 25 to 39 with Graves disease.

This clonotype came up many times. This rearrangement joins TRBV27 to TRBJ2-3; D may be TRBD1 or TRBD2 (6 bases each). Germline loops: CDR1 MNHEY, CDR2 SMNVEV (reference sequence). Between the trimmed V and J ends, which lost 3 bases and 5 bases, there was a span of 15 bases. The CDR3 is made up of 15 amino acids. This CDR3 reads CASSFQRGGRDTQYF. Written as DNA, the CDR3 is TGTGCCAGCAGTTTTCAGAGAGGGGGGAGAGATACGCAGTATTTT.

Many counts were recorded for this clonotype. V and J are TRBV12-3 or TRBV12-4 and TRBJ2-2, with D possibly being TRBD1 or TRBD2 (7 bases each). The CDR3 has 16 residues. With 5 bases removed from V and 7 bases from J, the gap between germline ends came to 20 bases. The CDR3 spells CASSPRGAGAYGELFF. The CDR3 nucleotides are TGTGCCAGCAGTCCCAGGGGGGCGGGAGCGTACGGGGAGCTGTTTTTT.

The gene calls are TRBV27 and TRBJ2-3; TRBD1 aligns across 11 bases. This CDR3 is built from 15 residues. Germline V gene sequence: CDR1 MNHEY, CDR2 SMNVEV (reference sequence). V lost 6 bases, J lost 2 bases, and 4 bases stayed unmatched. CDR3 sequence: CASSTGQGATDTQYF. The CDR3 region has the DNA TGTGCCAGCAGCACCGGACAGGGGGCCACAGATACGCAGTATTTT.

This clonotype has at least ten counts. This chain links TRBV28 with TRBJ2-7; 7 bases map to TRBD2. The V and J ends lost 6 bases and 2 bases, in that order; junction bases with no gene match: 4. The CDR3 has 13 amino acids. CDR1 and CDR2 from the germline V gene are MDHEN and SYDVKM. The CDR3 region has the DNA TGTGCCAGCAGGGGCGGGAGCCCCTACGAGCAGTACTTC. This sequence encodes CASRGGSPYEQYF.

This clonotype was detected many times. CDR3 in DNA: TGTGCCAGCAGGTCTGGACTAGCGGGAGGATCCTCCTACGAGCAGTACTTC. Its translation: CASRSGLAGGSSYEQYF. The chain carries TRBV5-4 and TRBJ2-7; 14 nucleotides line up with TRBD2. V lost 5 bases and J lost 0; bases outside the gene matches: 7. Germline lookup yields CDR1 SGHNT and CDR2 YYREEE (reference sequence). The CDR3 is 17 amino acids.

This clonotype was found a few times. The V call is TRBV7-9, the J call TRBJ2-7, with TRBD1 identical over 8 bases. The CDR3 has 13 residues. The V and J ends lost 5 bases and 6 bases, in that order; junction bases with no gene match: 6. Germline-derived CDR1 and CDR2 are SEHNR and FQNEAQ (reference sequence). As DNA, the CDR3 is TGTGCCAGCAGCCCAGGGGGCCGTGGCGAGCAGTACTTC. Translation gives CASSPGGRGEQYF.

This clonotype has a count of ten or more. This rearrangement joins TRBV10-3 to TRBJ1-6, with a possible D match to TRBD1 (6 bases). Germline V gene lookup returns CDR1 ENHRY and CDR2 SYGVKD. There are 14 residues in the CDR3. Trimming shortened V by 2 bases and J by 10 bases, and 12 bases separated the two germline ends. The CDR3 protein is CAISERGVRSPLHF. CDR3 DNA sequence: TGTGCCATCAGTGAGAGGGGGGTGAGGTCACCCCTCCACTTT.

This chain links TRBV4-1 with TRBJ2-7, with D hard to call. Trimming pared 3 bases from V and 2 bases from J, leaving 8 bases between. CDR1 and CDR2 from the germline V gene are MGHRA and YSYEKL. The CDR3 consists of 13 residues. CDR3: CASSQTTTYEQYF. For the CDR3, the DNA is TGCGCCAGCAGCCAGACAACGACCTACGAGCAGTACTTC.

This clonotype was recorded at least ten times. This sequence joins TRBV5-1 and TRBJ2-7; TRBD1 matches 8 bases. Germline V CDR1 and CDR2: SGHRS, YFSETQ. The CDR3 extends over 13 amino acids. Trimming cost V 4 bases and J 2 bases; bases outside gene matches: 2. The CDR3 here is CASSAGQAYEQYF. CDR3 DNA sequence: TGCGCCAGCAGCGCGGGACAGGCCTACGAGCAGTACTTC.

This clonotype has at least ten counts. The V gene is TRBV3-1, the J gene TRBJ2-1; D remains ambiguous. The CDR3 is 16 residues long. V was clipped by 1 base and J by 2 bases, with 12 bases between them. Germline-derived CDR1 and CDR2 are LGHDT and YNNKEL (reference sequence). CDR3 coding DNA: TGTGCCAGCAGCCAAGGACGATCAGGAACCTACAATGAGCAGTTCTTC. Translated: CASSQGRSGTYNEQFF.

The gene calls are TRBV7-2 and TRBJ2-7; D ambiguous. Germline CDR1 reads SGHTA; CDR2 reads FQGNSA. CDR3 length equals 11 residues. The V end was cut by 5 bases, the J end by 5 bases, with 7 bases between. The CDR3: CASSPYNEQYF. CDR3 coding DNA: TGTGCCAGCAGCCCCTATAACGAGCAGTACTTC.

This clonotype has at least ten counts. This chain uses TRBV28 with TRBJ1-5; 7 nucleotides line up with TRBD1. Unmatched junction bases numbered 9, after V lost 6 bases and J lost 7 bases. Germline CDR1 reads MDHEN; CDR2 reads SYDVKM. CDR3 length: 14 amino acids. The CDR3 DNA sequence: TGTGCCAGCAGGACGGGACAGACATTGCAGCCCCAGCATTTT. Its protein product is CASRTGQTLQPQHF.

Ten or more counts support this clonotype. The V gene is TRBV12-3 or TRBV12-4, the J gene TRBJ2-1; 8 bases align to TRBD2. V lost 7 bases, J lost 5 bases, and 13 bases stayed unmatched. The CDR3 runs to 16 residues. CDR3 DNA: TGTGCCAGCACCTCCTACGGGAGGGCCGTTAACAATGAGCAGTTCTTC. Translating it yields CASTSYGRAVNNEQFF.

This clonotype was seen a few times. V gene TRBV2 combines with J gene TRBJ2-7; a possible D gene is TRBD2 (5 bases). This CDR3 spans 13 amino acids. Germline CDR1 and CDR2: SNHLY and FYNNEI. Trimming pared 6 bases from V and 3 bases from J, leaving 12 bases between. DNA for the CDR3: TGTGCCAGCAGGGACCGAGGGAACTACGAGCAGTACTTC. Translated, it gives CASRDRGNYEQYF.

This clonotype was seen ten or more times. This chain links TRBV12-3 or TRBV12-4 with TRBJ2-7; TRBD2 agrees at 9 bases. CDR3 length: 14 residues. V shed 6 bases and J 4 bases; nucleotides not matched to a gene: 7. The CDR3 nucleotides are TGTGCCAGCAGGGATAGCGGGAGAGTGTACGAGCAGTACTTC. The encoded protein is CASRDSGRVYEQYF.

The chain employs TRBV27 and TRBJ1-5, with unresolved D. Germline V CDR1 and CDR2: MNHEY, SMNVEV (reference sequence). Trimming cost V 6 bases and J 6 bases, with 18 bases left between them. This CDR3 is 15 amino acids long. The CDR3 loop is CASRVLAGGSQPQHF. The DNA of the CDR3 is TGTGCCAGCAGAGTTCTCGCAGGAGGAAGTCAGCCCCAGCATTTT.

Many counts were recorded for this clonotype. The rearrangement uses TRBV20-1 and TRBJ2-3; 11 bases are a match to TRBD2. CDR1 DFQATT and CDR2 SNEGSKA come from the germline V gene (reference sequence). The CDR3 has 15 residues. The V segment lost 6 bases and the J segment 5 bases; nucleotides outside the gene matches: 10. The DNA for the CDR3 is TGCAGTGCCGCTCCACTAGCGGGAGAGGTAGATACGCAGTATTTT. Encoded protein: CSAAPLAGEVDTQYF.

The chain links TRBV7-9 to TRBJ2-5; maybe TRBD2 (6 bases). Germline CDR1 SEHNR, CDR2 FQNEAQ (reference sequence). V was trimmed by 2 bases and J by 2 bases, leaving 12 bases between them. This CDR3 comprises 15 residues. The CDR3 DNA follows: TGTGCCAGCAGCTTACGGCTAGCGTTACAAGAGACCCAGTACTTC. Translated: CASSLRLALQETQYF.

This chain uses TRBV4-1 with TRBJ1-1, with D possibly TRBD1 on 6 matching bases. CDR1 and CDR2 (germline): MGHRA, YSYEKL. The germline V and J ends were trimmed by 8 bases and 0 bases, with 13 bases remaining between them. This CDR3 contains 14 residues. The CDR3 protein is CASAAGQMNTEAFF. CDR3 DNA: TGCGCCAGCGCCGCCGGACAGATGAACACTGAAGCTTTCTTT.

In the case of this clonotype: A much larger clone lies a single base off, so this may be a read error. The chain carries TRBV6-1 and TRBJ2-1, with unresolved D. Germline V lookup: CDR1 MNHNS, CDR2 SASEGT. This CDR3 has 14 amino acids. The CDR3 nucleotides read TGTGCCGGCAGCGAAGATAGGCTATACAATGAGCAGTTCTTC. Protein sequence: CAGSEDRLYNEQFF.